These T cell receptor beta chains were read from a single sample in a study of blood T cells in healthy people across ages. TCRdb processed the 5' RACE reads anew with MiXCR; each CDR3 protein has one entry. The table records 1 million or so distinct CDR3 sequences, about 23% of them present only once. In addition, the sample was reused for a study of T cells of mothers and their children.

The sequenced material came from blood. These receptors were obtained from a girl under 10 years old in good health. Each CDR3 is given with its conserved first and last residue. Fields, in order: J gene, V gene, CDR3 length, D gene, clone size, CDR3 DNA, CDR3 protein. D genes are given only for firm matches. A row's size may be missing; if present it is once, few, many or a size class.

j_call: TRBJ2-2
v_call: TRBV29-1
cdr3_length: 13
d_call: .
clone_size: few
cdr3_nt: TGCAGCGTTGATTTGCTTGGCACCGGGGAGCTGTTTTTT
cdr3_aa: CSVDLLGTGELFF

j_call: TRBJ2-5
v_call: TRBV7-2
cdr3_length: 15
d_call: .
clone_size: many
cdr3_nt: TGTGCCAGCAGTTTAGGGGCGGGGATTCAAGAGACCCAGTACTTC
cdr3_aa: CASSLGAGIQETQYF

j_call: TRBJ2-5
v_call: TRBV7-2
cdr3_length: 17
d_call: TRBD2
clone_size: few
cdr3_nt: TGTGCCAGCAGCCGACTAGCGGGGGGGCTCCGAGAAGAGACCCAGTACTTC
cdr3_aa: CASSRLAGGLREETQYF

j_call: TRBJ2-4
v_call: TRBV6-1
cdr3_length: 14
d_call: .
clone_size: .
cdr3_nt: TGTGCCAGCACCCGAGACAGGTCCCAGGACATTCAGTACTTC
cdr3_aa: CASTRDRSQDIQYF

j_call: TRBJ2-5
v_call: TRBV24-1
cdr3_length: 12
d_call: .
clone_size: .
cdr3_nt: TGTGCCACCAGGGACGGAAGAGAGACCCAGTACTTC
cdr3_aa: CATRDGRETQYF

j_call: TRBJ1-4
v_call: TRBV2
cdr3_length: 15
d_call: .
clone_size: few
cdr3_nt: TGTGCCAGCAGTCGGGGGGCAAGAACTAATGAAAAACTGTTTTTT
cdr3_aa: CASSRGARTNEKLFF

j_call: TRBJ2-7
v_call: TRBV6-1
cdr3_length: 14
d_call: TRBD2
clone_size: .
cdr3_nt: TGTGCCAGCAGTGAAAGCGGGGGACCCTACGAGCAGTACTTC
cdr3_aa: CASSESGGPYEQYF

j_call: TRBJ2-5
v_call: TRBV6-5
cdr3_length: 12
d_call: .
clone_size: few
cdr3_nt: TGTGCCGTCAGAGCCCCTGGAGAGACCCAGTACTTC
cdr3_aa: CAVRAPGETQYF

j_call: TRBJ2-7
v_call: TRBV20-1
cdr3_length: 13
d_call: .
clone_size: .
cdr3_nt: TGCAGTGCTAGCGGAGACGGCGGCTACGAGCAGTACTTC
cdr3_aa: CSASGDGGYEQYF

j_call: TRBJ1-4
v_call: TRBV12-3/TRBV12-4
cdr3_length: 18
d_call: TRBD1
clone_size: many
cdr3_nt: TGTGCCAGCAGGCGGACAGGAGCCTATTCCTCAACTAATGAAAAACTGTTTTTT
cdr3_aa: CASRRTGAYSSTNEKLFF

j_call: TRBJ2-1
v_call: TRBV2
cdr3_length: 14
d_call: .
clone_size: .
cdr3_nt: TGTGCCAGCTCGGGTGTTACGTCCTACAATGAGCAGTTCTTC
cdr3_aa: CASSGVTSYNEQFF

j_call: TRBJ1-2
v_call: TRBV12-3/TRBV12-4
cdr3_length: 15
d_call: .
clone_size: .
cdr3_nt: TGTGCCAGCAGTGGAGGGACTGGGGCGGACTATGGCTACACCTTC
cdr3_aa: CASSGGTGADYGYTF

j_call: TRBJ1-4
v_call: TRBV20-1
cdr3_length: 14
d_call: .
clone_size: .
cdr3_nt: TGCAGTGCTAGCGGCGGAGATATCGGTGAAAAACTGTTTTTT
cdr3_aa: CSASGGDIGEKLFF

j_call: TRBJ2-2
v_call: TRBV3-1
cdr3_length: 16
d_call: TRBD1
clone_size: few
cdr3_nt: TGTGCCAGCAGCCACATTAGAGGGGGCGGAACCGGGGAGCTGTTTTTT
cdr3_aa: CASSHIRGGGTGELFF

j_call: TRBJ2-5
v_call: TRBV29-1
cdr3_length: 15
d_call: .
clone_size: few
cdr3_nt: TGCAGCGTTGAATGGGGGAGTCCCGAGAGAGAGACCCAGTACTTC
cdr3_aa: CSVEWGSPERETQYF

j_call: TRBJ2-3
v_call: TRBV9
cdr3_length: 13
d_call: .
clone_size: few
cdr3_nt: TGTGCCAGCAGCGGGCCCAGCGAAGATACGCAGTATTTT
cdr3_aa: CASSGPSEDTQYF

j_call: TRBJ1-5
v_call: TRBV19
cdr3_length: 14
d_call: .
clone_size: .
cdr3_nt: TGTGCCAGTAGTATTTTCGGGGCAAATCAGCCCCAGCATTTT
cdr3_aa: CASSIFGANQPQHF

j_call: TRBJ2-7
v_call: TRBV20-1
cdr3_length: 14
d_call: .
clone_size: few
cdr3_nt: TGCAGTGCTAGGGGGACCAGGAGCTCCTACGAGCAGTACTTC
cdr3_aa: CSARGTRSSYEQYF

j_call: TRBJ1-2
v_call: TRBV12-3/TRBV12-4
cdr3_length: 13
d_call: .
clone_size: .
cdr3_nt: TGTGCCAGCAGTCCTGCGGGAGGTATTGGCTACACCTTC
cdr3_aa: CASSPAGGIGYTF

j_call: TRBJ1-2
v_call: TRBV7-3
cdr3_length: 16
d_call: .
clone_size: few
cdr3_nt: TGTGCCAGCAGCTTAACCTCAGGAAAAACTAACTATGGCTACACCTTC
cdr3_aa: CASSLTSGKTNYGYTF

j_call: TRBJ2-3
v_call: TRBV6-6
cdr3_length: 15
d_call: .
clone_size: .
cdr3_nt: TGTGCCAGCAGTTACTCGAGCGTTGACACAGATACGCAGTATTTT
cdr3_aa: CASSYSSVDTDTQYF

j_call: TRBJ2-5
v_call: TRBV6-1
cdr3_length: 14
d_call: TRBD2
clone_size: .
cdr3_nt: TGTGCCAGCAGTGAATTACGGGGGGAAAAGACCCAGTACTTC
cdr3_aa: CASSELRGEKTQYF

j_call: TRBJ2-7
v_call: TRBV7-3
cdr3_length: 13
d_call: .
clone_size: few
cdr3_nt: TGTGCCAGCAGCTTAACGTTTGGGGACGAGCAGTACTTC
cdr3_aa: CASSLTFGDEQYF

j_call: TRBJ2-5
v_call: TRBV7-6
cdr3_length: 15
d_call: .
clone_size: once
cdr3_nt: TGTGCCAGCAGCTTACAGTCCGCCAGTGAAGAGACCCAGTACTTC
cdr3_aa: CASSLQSASEETQYF

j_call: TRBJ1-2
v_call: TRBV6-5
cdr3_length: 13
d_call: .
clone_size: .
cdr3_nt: TGTGCCAGCAGTTATTGGTCCGGGTCCGGCTACACCTTC
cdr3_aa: CASSYWSGSGYTF

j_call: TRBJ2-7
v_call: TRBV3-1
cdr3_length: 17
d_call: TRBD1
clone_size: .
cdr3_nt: TGTGCCAGCAGCCAAGATAAATTAAGGAGACAGGGCTACGAGCAGTACTTC
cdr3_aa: CASSQDKLRRQGYEQYF

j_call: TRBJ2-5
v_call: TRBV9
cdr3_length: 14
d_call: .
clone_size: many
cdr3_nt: TGTGCCAGCAGCGGATACCTAAGCCAAGAGACCCAGTACTTC
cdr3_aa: CASSGYLSQETQYF

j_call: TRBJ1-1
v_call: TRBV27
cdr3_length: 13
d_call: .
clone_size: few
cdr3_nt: TGTGCCAGCAGTTCGAGGGGTGGGGCTGAAGCTTTCTTT
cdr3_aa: CASSSRGGAEAFF

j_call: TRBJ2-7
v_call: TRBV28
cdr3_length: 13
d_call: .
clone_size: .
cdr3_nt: TGTGCCAGCAGTCCCACCTCTCCCTACGAGCAGTACTTC
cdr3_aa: CASSPTSPYEQYF

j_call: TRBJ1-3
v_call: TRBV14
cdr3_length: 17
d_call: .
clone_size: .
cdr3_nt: TGTGCCAGCAGCCAAGGAGCCTATGGCCTCTCTGGAAACACCATATATTTT
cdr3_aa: CASSQGAYGLSGNTIYF

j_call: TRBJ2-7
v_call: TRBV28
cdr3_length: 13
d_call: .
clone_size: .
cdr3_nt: TGTGCCAGCAGTTTATACAGGGACTACGAGCAGTACTTC
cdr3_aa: CASSLYRDYEQYF

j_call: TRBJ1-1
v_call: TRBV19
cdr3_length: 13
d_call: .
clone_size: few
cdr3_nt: TGTGCCAGTAGTATGTGGGGAAACACTGAAGCTTTCTTT
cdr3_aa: CASSMWGNTEAFF

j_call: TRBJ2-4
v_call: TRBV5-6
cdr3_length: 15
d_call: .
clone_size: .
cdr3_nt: TGTGCCAGCAGCTCTGTGCTGTCGGCCTCCCCGGTTTGGTACTTC
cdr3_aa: CASSSVLSASPVWYF

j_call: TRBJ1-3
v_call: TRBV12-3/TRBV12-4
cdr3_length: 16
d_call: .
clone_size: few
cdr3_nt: TGTGCCAGCAGCCCGGCGAGGGGCGGATGGGGAAACACCATATATTTT
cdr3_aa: CASSPARGGWGNTIYF

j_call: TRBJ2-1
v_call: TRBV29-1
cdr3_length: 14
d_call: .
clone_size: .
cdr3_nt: TGCAGCGTTGAAGCTCGCAGCTCCTACAATGAGCAGTTCTTC
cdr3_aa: CSVEARSSYNEQFF